A single sample is the source of the 9 T cell receptor beta chains below, sequenced in a study of blood T cell repertoires in COVID-19. The table came from immunoSEQ multiplex PCR; TCRdb's copy has only in-frame clones and leaves some out. The table includes roughly 290,000 clones, over 75% detected once. Sequencing was carried out using PBMCs or T cells enriched from blood (not recorded which). These receptors were taken from a man under 40 who had recovered from COVID-19.

The chain employs TRBV30 and TRBJ2-7; 9 bases fit TRBD1. The CDR3 length is 14 residues. The germline V gene has CDR1 GTSNPN and CDR2 SVGIG (reference sequence). The V and J ends lost 4 bases and 2 bases, in that order; junction bases with no gene match: 6. The CDR3 sequence is CAWNTGTGPYEQYF. CDR3 nucleotides: TGTGCCTGGAACACCGGGACAGGGCCCTACGAGCAGTACTTC.

The J gene is TRBJ2-3, the V gene TRBV6-4, with TRBD2 identical over 13 bases. The CDR3 sequence is 16 residues long. Germline CDR1 reads MRHNA; CDR2 reads SNTAGT. Unmatched junction bases numbered 7, after V lost 5 bases and J lost 5 bases. This CDR3 is CASSLTSGGAEDTQYF. The CDR3 nucleotides are TGTGCCAGCAGTCTAACTAGCGGGGGGGCCGAAGATACGCAGTATTTT.

This clone was seen a handful of times. This chain links TRBV7-9 with TRBJ1-6, with 7 bases that match TRBD1. J gave up 10 bases and V 1 base, and 7 bases lay outside the gene matches. CDR1 is SEHNR and CDR2 is FQNEAQ in the germline V gene (reference sequence). The CDR3 is 15 residues long. The CDR3, as DNA: TGTGCCAGCAGCTTAGGGGGGGCCAGGGGGTCACCCCTCCACTTT. This gives the protein CASSLGGARGSPLHF.

The chain couples TRBV4-3 to TRBJ1-6; D unresolved. Germline V gene data show CDR1 as LGHNA and CDR2 as YSLEER. There are 14 residues in the CDR3. Trimming removed 2 bases from V and 10 bases from J, with 12 bases in between. Written as DNA, the CDR3 is TGCGCCAGCAGCCAAAGGGAGACGGAATCACCCCTCCACTTT. Amino acid sequence: CASSQRETESPLHF.

The rearrangement uses TRBV7-6 and TRBJ2-1; unclear D gene. The CDR3 is 13 amino acids. Germline V gene data show CDR1 as SGHVS and CDR2 as FNYEAQ. Trimming removed 5 bases from V and 6 bases from J, with 11 bases in between. This chain's CDR3 is CASSTTLSNEQFF. CDR3 nucleotides: TGTGCCAGCAGCACAACCCTTTCCAATGAGCAGTTCTTC.

The rearrangement joins TRBV13 to TRBJ2-7; 7 bases fit TRBD2. Trimming at V came to 5 bases and at J to 1 base, leaving 8 bases not matched to a gene. CDR1 is PRHDT and CDR2 is FYEKMQ in the germline V gene (reference sequence). CDR3 size: 15 residues. Here the CDR3 reads CASSPRPGRSYEQYF. CDR3 nucleotide sequence: TGTGCCAGCAGCCCCCGACCCGGGAGGTCCTACGAGCAGTACTTC.

This clone was counted only a few times. This chain connects TRBV25-1 to TRBJ2-5; 7 bases fit TRBD2. CDR3 length: 15 amino acids. With 0 bases clipped from V and 3 bases from J, the junction kept 4 bases outside the gene matches. The germline CDR1 and CDR2 sequences are MGHDK and SYGVNS. The CDR3 DNA reads as TGTGCCAGCAGTGAATATATGGGAGGGGAAGAGACCCAGTACTTC. This translates into CASSEYMGGEETQYF.

This chain uses TRBV7-2 with TRBJ1-2, with 9 bases fitting TRBD1. After removal of 5 bases from V and 8 bases from J, the junction contained 6 bases not matched to a gene. This CDR3 region has 13 residues. Germline V gene lookup returns CDR1 SGHTA and CDR2 FQGNSA. CDR3 in DNA: TGTGCCAGCAGCGAACAGGGGGCGCGAGGCTACACCTTC. Translation: CASSEQGARGYTF. The full variable domain, its missing parts supplied by reference TRBV7-2 and TRBJ1-2, is GAGVSQSPSNKVTEKGKDVELRCDPISGHTALYWYRQSLGQGLEFLIYFQGNSAPDKSGLPSDRFSAERTGGSVSTLTIQRTQQEDSAVYLCASSEQGARGYTFGSGTRLTVV.

The table lists this clone with a count of one. The chain joins TRBV6-5 to TRBJ1-2, with TRBD1 matching over 9 bases. The CDR3 totals 14 residues. Trimming cost V 6 bases and J 3 bases; bases outside gene matches: 5. The germline gives CDR1 MNHEY, CDR2 SVGAGI. The CDR3 sequence: CASRYRDRDYGYTF. For the CDR3, the DNA is TGTGCCAGCAGGTACCGGGACAGGGACTATGGCTACACCTTC.